Below are 21 T cell receptor beta chains sequenced from a single sample in a study of cytotoxic CD8 clonotypes in ibrutinib-treated CLL. Generated by immunoSEQ multiplex PCR, the TCRdb table keeps only in-frame clones and is missing some. The sample lists more than 55,000 clones, approximately 75% occurring once. The starting material was PBMCs, obtained after 12 months of ibrutinib treatment. These receptors came from a human donor with chronic lymphocytic leukemia.

The CDR3 sequence is CASTAGGPPNEQFF. The DNA for the CDR3 is TGTGCCAGTACAGCGGGAGGGCCGCCCAATGAGCAGTTCTTC. This chain connects TRBV19 to TRBJ2-1; 10 positions agree with TRBD2. The junction had 6 bases not matched to a gene; V was cut back by 7 bases and J by 6 bases. Germline assignment: CDR1 LNHDA and CDR2 SQIVND (reference sequence). This CDR3 is built from 14 residues.

The CDR3 protein is CASSQERTRPGEQYF. The CDR3 DNA reads TGTGCCAGCAGCCAAGAGCGGACCCGACCGGGAGAGCAGTACTTC. The V and J genes are TRBV4-2 and TRBJ2-7, with a weak D call TRBD2 (5 bases). The V gene lost 0 bases and the J gene lost 7 bases, with 16 bases spanning the gap. Germline V gives CDR1 LGHNA, CDR2 YNFKEQ. CDR3 length: 15 residues.

This clone was counted between two and nine times. V and J are TRBV5-4 and TRBJ1-3; 7 nucleotides line up with TRBD1. Germline-derived CDR1 and CDR2 are SGHNT and YYREEE (reference sequence). The CDR3 covers 14 residues. The junction had 7 bases not matched to a gene; V was cut back by 6 bases and J by 4 bases. DNA for the CDR3: TGTGCCAGCAAACCCAGGACAGGCGGAAACACCATATATTTT. Encoded protein: CASKPRTGGNTIYF.

V usage is TRBV18 and J usage is TRBJ2-7; no definite D call. CDR1 is KGHSH and CDR2 is LQKENI in the germline V gene. The V end lost 2 bases, the J end lost 7 bases, and 12 bases lay between the germline ends. The CDR3 runs 13 residues. CDR3 loop: CASSPRTAREQYF. CDR3 bases: TGTGCCAGCTCACCAAGGACGGCAAGGGAGCAGTACTTC.

This clone has only one observation. The chain has TRBV11-2 and TRBJ2-5; 12 nucleotides line up with TRBD1. V trimming: 4 bases; J trimming: 5 bases; junction bases outside the gene matches: 5. The CDR3 has 15 amino acids. Per the germline V gene, CDR1 is SGHAT and CDR2 is FQNNGV. The CDR3 is CASSSGTGGLETQYF. The CDR3 nucleotides are TGTGCCAGCAGCTCCGGGACAGGGGGCTTGGAGACCCAGTACTTC.

The J gene is TRBJ1-3, the V gene TRBV6-5; D gene ambiguous. V was shortened by 0 bases and J by 4 bases, with 1 base between the two germline ends. Looked up from germline, CDR1 is MNHEY and CDR2 is SVGAGI. This CDR3 has 12 residues. The CDR3 nucleotides read TGTGCCAGCAGTTACTCAGGAAACACCATATATTTT. Its translation: CASSYSGNTIYF.

The gene calls are TRBV5-1 and TRBJ2-6; D not certain. Trimming left V 4 bases short and J 0 bases short, with 14 bases between. Per germline, CDR1 SGHRS and CDR2 YFSETQ. The CDR3 is 17 residues long. CDR3 sequence reads: CASSNRLLDSGANVLTF. Written as DNA, the CDR3 is TGCGCCAGCAGCAACCGTCTTTTGGACTCTGGGGCCAACGTCCTGACTTTC.

The V gene is TRBV27, the J gene TRBJ2-7; tentatively, D is TRBD1 (6 bases). Looked up from germline, CDR1 is MNHEY and CDR2 is SMNVEV (reference sequence). The V gene lost 3 bases and the J gene lost 5 bases, with 14 bases spanning the gap. The CDR3 covers 14 residues. As DNA, the CDR3 is TGTGCCAGCAGTTTGAGGGTACAGGGACACGAGCAGTACTTC. Its protein is CASSLRVQGHEQYF.

This chain links TRBV2 with TRBJ2-1, with no clear D. In germline, CDR1 is SNHLY, CDR2 FYNNEI. The CDR3 is 11 residues long. The V end lost 8 bases, the J end lost 5 bases, and 7 bases lay between the germline ends. CDR3 residues: CASGIHNEQFF. For the CDR3, the DNA is TGTGCCAGCGGGATCCACAATGAGCAGTTCTTC.

The chain recombines TRBV5-6 with TRBJ2-1, with D hard to call. Deletions cut 3 bases from V and 7 bases from J, with 17 bases between. CDR1 and CDR2 from the germline V gene are SGHDT and YYEEEE. The CDR3 has 15 residues. CDR3 amino acids: CASSYPLSHWNEQFF. CDR3 sequence (DNA): TGTGCCAGCAGCTACCCTCTCTCGCATTGGAATGAGCAGTTCTTC.

This chain connects TRBV14 to TRBJ2-3; the match to TRBD2 covers 12 bases. Per germline, CDR1 SGHDN and CDR2 FVKESK. The CDR3 has 18 amino acids. V trimming: 0 bases; J trimming: 5 bases; junction bases outside the gene matches: 9. CDR3 residues: CASSQDRGLAGLGDTQYF. The CDR3 DNA follows: TGTGCCAGCAGCCAAGATCGGGGACTAGCGGGTCTAGGAGATACGCAGTATTTT.

V is TRBV5-4 and J is TRBJ2-3; a possible D gene is TRBD2 (6 bases). Germline-derived CDR1 and CDR2 are SGHNT and YYREEE (reference sequence). Trimming pared 0 bases from V and 3 bases from J, leaving 14 bases between. CDR3 length: 16 amino acids. CDR3 nucleotides: TGTGCCAGCAGCTTGGAGGCGGGAAGGGGAACAGATACGCAGTATTTT. It yields the protein CASSLEAGRGTDTQYF. The variable domain in full, completed from reference TRBV5-4 and TRBJ2-3, reads ETGVTQSPTHLIKTRGQQVTLRCSSQSGHNTVSWYQQALGQGPQFIFQYYREEENGRGNFPPRFSGLQFPNYSSELNVNALELDDSALYLCASSLEAGRGTDTQYFGPGTRLTVL.

V is TRBV6-1 and J is TRBJ1-4; D remains unclear. The CDR3 is 11 amino acids. The V gene lost 0 bases and the J gene lost 13 bases, with 6 bases spanning the gap. Germline V CDR1 and CDR2: MNHNS, SASEGT. In DNA, the CDR3 is TGTGCCAGCAGTGAAGCGTGGGGACTGTTTTTT. Its protein is CASSEAWGLFF.

This rearrangement joins TRBV5-1 to TRBJ1-1; TRBD1 aligns across 8 bases. CDR1 and CDR2 (germline): SGHRS, YFSETQ. This CDR3 contains 14 residues. The ends lost 2 bases at V and 4 bases at J; junction bases unmatched: 4. The CDR3 spells CASSLQGGSTEAFF. As DNA, the CDR3 is TGCGCCAGCAGCTTACAGGGGGGAAGCACTGAAGCTTTCTTT.

The chain employs TRBV7-2 and TRBJ1-3; D remains unclear. CDR3 size: 15 residues. The germline CDR1 and CDR2 sequences are SGHTA and FQGNSA. Trimming took off 2 bases at V and 0 bases at J, with 8 bases between the two ends. The CDR3 loop reads CASSLFSDSGNTIYF. The CDR3 bases are TGTGCCAGCAGCTTATTTTCCGACTCTGGAAACACCATATATTTT.

This clone was seen only once. The chain couples TRBV28 to TRBJ1-3, with D uncertain. CDR1 MDHEN and CDR2 SYDVKM come from the germline V gene. The CDR3 is 12 residues long. Trimming left V 7 bases short and J 0 bases short, with 4 bases between. Here the CDR3 reads CASTVSGNTIYF. The CDR3 DNA is TGTGCCAGCACCGTCTCTGGAAACACCATATATTTT.

V is TRBV6-5 and J is TRBJ2-7, with TRBD1 as a possible D gene (6 bases). CDR3 size: 13 residues. Trimming took off 6 bases at V and 4 bases at J, with 13 bases between the two ends. In germline, CDR1 is MNHEY, CDR2 SVGAGI. As DNA, the CDR3 is TGTGCCAGCAGCAAGGACAGATTTTACGAGCAGTACTTC. Its protein product is CASSKDRFYEQYF.

This rearrangement joins TRBV4-1 to TRBJ2-3; 11 bases fit TRBD2. The CDR3 consists of 20 residues. The germline CDR1 and CDR2 sequences are MGHRA and YSYEKL. The trim removed 4 bases at V and 4 bases at J, leaving 19 bases unmatched. CDR3 loop: CASSLRGTSGSGGAPDTQYF. CDR3 in DNA: TGCGCCAGCAGCCTTCGGGGCACTAGCGGGAGTGGGGGGGCCCCAGATACGCAGTATTTT.

The rearrangement uses TRBV6-1 and TRBJ1-1, with D unclear. Germline V gene lookup returns CDR1 MNHNS and CDR2 SASEGT. V dropped 1 base and J dropped 0 bases, with 9 bases sitting between them. This CDR3 comprises 15 residues. CDR3 DNA sequence: TGTGCCAGCAGTGAAGATCTCAGGATGAACACTGAAGCTTTCTTT. Amino acid sequence: CASSEDLRMNTEAFF.

On this clone: At one of its ends the junction is not consistent with the germline gene, which may arise from a read error. The J gene is TRBJ2-7, the V gene TRBV7-9; D uncertain. Germline V lookup: CDR1 SEHNR, CDR2 FQNEAQ (reference sequence). CDR3 length: 12 amino acids. The CDR3 loop reads CASSLELGTVDF. The CDR3 nucleotides read TGTGCCAGCAGCTTAGAACTGGGTACGGTGGACTTC.

V usage is TRBV2 and J usage is TRBJ2-7; TRBD1 matches at 7 bases. CDR3 length: 14 amino acids. Germline lookup yields CDR1 SNHLY and CDR2 FYNNEI. The V and J ends lost 6 bases and 4 bases, in that order; junction bases with no gene match: 9. CDR3 region: CASRQTGTVYEQYF. CDR3 nucleotides: TGTGCCAGCAGACAAACCGGGACAGTTTACGAGCAGTACTTC.